The clone carrying this T cell receptor (beta chain) was seen ten or more times. What it binds is unknown. From the 5' RACE reads, TCRdb called clonotypes with MiXCR, one entry per CDR3 protein. The data show about 18,000 distinct CDR3 sequences, with about 15% seen just once and around 7.6% held by the top ten. This entry is derived from a study of neurological immune-mediated disorders. Study findings and constraints: Across subjects, no CDR3 amino acid sequence appeared in expanded clones of more than one subject, a finding that suggested private repertoires in all groups.

The sorted libraries involved the use of around 1 million CD4+ or CD8+ T cells. Trimming cost V 5 bases and J 3 bases, with 11 bases left between them. The germline CDR1 and CDR2 sequences are MGHRA and YSYEKL. This CDR3 has 14 amino acids. What was sequenced was CD4+ T cells from blood. The chain links TRBV4-1 to TRBJ2-1; no firm D call. The clonotype was recovered from a woman aged 55-69 years with HTLV-1-associated myelopathy (HAM/TSP). CDR3 in amino acids: CASSRDSYYNEQFF. Written as DNA, the CDR3 is TGCGCCAGCAGCAGAGATAGCTACTACAATGAGCAGTTCTTC.